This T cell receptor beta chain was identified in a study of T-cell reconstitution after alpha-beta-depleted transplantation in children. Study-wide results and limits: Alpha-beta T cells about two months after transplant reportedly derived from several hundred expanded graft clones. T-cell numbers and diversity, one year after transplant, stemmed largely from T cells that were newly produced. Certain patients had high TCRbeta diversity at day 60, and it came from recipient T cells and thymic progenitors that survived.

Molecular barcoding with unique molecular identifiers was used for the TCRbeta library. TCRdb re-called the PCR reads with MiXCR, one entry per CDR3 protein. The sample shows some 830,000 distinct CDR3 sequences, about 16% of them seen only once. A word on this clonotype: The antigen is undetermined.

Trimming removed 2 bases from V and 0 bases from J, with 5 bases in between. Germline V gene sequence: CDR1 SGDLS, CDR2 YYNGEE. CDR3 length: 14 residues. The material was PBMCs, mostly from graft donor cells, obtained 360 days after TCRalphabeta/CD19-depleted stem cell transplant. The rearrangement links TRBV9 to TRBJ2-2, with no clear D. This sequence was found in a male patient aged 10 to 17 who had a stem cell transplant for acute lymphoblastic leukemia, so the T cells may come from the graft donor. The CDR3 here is CASSVISNTGELFF. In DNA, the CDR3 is TGTGCCAGCAGCGTTATTTCGAACACCGGGGAGCTGTTTTTT.